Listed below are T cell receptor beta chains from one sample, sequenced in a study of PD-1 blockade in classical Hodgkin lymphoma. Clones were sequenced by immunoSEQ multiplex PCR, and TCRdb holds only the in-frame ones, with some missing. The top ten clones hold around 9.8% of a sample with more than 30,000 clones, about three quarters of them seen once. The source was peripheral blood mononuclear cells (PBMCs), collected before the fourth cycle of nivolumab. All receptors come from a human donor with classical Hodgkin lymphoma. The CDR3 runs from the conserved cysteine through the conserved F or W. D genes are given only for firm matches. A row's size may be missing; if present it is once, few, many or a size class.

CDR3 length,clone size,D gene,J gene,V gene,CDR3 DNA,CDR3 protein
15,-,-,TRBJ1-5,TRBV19,TGTGCCAGTAGTTTAGGGGGAGGAAGCAATCAGCCCCAGCATTTT,CASSLGGGSNQPQHF
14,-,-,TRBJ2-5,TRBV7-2,TGTGCCAGCAGCTTGCTGCGGGGACAAGAGACCCAGTACTTC,CASSLLRGQETQYF
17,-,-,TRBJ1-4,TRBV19,TGTGCCAGTAGTATTGGGGTGCTCGGGGCCGCTAATGAAAAACTGTTTTTT,CASSIGVLGAANEKLFF
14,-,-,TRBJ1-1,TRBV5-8,TGTGCCAGCAGCTTGGCAGCAGCTCGAAGGGCAGCTTTCTTT,CASSLAAARRAAFF
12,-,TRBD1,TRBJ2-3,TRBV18,TGTGCCAGCTCCACAGGGGGAGATACGCAGTATTTT,CASSTGGDTQYF
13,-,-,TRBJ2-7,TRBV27,TGTGCCAGCAACGGAGTCCATTCCTACGAGCAGTACTTC,CASNGVHSYEQYF
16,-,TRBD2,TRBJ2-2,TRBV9,TGTGCCAGCAGACCCTTCAGCGGGGGGGCCGTCGGGGAGCTGTTTTTT,CASRPFSGGAVGELFF
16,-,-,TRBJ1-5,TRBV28,TGTGCCAGCAGTTTTCCCGGTTGGTACAGGGTGAGACCCCAGCATTTT,CASSFPGWYRVRPQHF
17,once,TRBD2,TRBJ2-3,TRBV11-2,TGTGCCAGCAGCTTAGTTGCTAGCGGGGGCGTCACAGATACGCAGTATTTT,CASSLVASGGVTDTQYF
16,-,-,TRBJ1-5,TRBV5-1,TGCGCCAGCAGCCTGGACGGGGGCTCGGGCAATCAGCCCCAGCATTTT,CASSLDGGSGNQPQHF
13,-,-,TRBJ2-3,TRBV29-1,TGCAGCGTAGACGACTACCGCGGAGATACGCAGTATTTT,CSVDDYRGDTQYF
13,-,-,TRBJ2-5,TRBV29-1,TGCAGCGCAATCACAGCAAACCAAGAGACCCAGTACTTC,CSAITANQETQYF
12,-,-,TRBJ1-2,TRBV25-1,TGTGCCAGCAGTCAATCCAGGGATGGCTACACCTTC,CASSQSRDGYTF
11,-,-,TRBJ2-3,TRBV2,TGTGCCAGCAGTGAAAGGAATACGCAGTATTTT,CASSERNTQYF
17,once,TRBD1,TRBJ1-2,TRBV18,TGTGCCAGCTCGTGGGGACAGGGGGCCCCTGGGGGCCATGGCTACACCTTC,CASSWGQGAPGGHGYTF
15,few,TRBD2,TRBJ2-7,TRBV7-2,TGTGCCAGCAGGAGGGCGGCGGGGGGGCCCTACGAGCAGTACTTC,CASRRAAGGPYEQYF
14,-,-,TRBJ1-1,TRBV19,TGTGCCAGTAGTCCCCGTCGGACGGACATTGAAGCTTTCTTT,CASSPRRTDIEAFF
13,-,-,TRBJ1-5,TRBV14,TGTGCCAGCAGCCAAAGGGGGAATCAGCCCCAGCATTTT,CASSQRGNQPQHF
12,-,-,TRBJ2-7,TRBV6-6,TGTGCCAGCGTGGGGGGGCTCTACGAGCAGTACTTC,CASVGGLYEQYF
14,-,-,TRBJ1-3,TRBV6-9,TGTGCCAGCAGCAAGACGGATTCTGGAAACACCATATATTTT,CASSKTDSGNTIYF
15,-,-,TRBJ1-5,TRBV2,TGTGCCAGCAGAACTTCCCGGGGAAGCAATCAGCCCCAGCATTTT,CASRTSRGSNQPQHF
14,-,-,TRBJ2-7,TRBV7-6,TGTGCCAGCAGCCATATTCATGAAGGCCACGAGCAGTACTTC,CASSHIHEGHEQYF
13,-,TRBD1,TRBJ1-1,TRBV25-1,TGTGCCAGCAGCACAGGGGTAGGTACTGAAGCTTTCTTT,CASSTGVGTEAFF
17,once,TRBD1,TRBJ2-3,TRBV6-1,TGTGCCAGCAGTGCGGAAGGGCTGGACAGGGGAATAGATACGCAGTATTTT,CASSAEGLDRGIDTQYF
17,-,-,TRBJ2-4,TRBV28,TGTGCCAGCACTTTTGGGGGGGGGCAACTAGCCAAAAACATTCAGTACTTC,CASTFGGGQLAKNIQYF
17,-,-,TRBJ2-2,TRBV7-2,TGTGCCAGCAGCTTAGCGCGCTTCGGGGGCGTCACCGGGGAGCTGTTTTTT,CASSLARFGGVTGELFF
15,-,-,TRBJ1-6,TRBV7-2,TGTGCCAGCAGCTTAGGAGAGGGGTTAGGCTCACCCCTCCACTTT,CASSLGEGLGSPLHF
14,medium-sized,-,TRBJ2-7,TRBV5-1,TGCGCCAGCCACCTAGGACAGTCCTCGGGCGAGCAGTACTTC,CASHLGQSSGEQYF
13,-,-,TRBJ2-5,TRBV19,TGTGCCAGTAGACCCTCTGGGAGGGAGACCCAGTACTTC,CASRPSGRETQYF
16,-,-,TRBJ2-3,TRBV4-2,TGTGCCAGCAGCCAAGACGGGGCGGCCAGCACAGATACGCAGTATTTT,CASSQDGAASTDTQYF
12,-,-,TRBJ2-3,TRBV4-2,TGTGCCAGCAGCCAGGGACTAGATACGCAGTATTTT,CASSQGLDTQYF
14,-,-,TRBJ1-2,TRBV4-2,TGTGCCAGCAGCCAAGATCTGACTCCCCATGGCTACACCTTC,CASSQDLTPHGYTF
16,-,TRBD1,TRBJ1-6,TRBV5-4,TGTGCCAGCAGAAGTTCCCGGGGACAGCTTAATTCACCCCTCCACTTT,CASRSSRGQLNSPLHF
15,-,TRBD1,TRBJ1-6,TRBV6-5,TGTGCCAGCAGTAGAGACAGGGGGGATATTTCACCCCTCCACTTT,CASSRDRGDISPLHF
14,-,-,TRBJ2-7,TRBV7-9,TGTGCCAGCAGCACCCCAGGGTCTTGGGACGAGCAGTACTTC,CASSTPGSWDEQYF
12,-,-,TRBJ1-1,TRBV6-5,TGTGCCAGCAGTTACGGGCACACTGAAGCTTTCTTT,CASSYGHTEAFF
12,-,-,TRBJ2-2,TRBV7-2,TGTGCCAGCAGCGCTCCGATGGGGGAGCTGTTTTTT,CASSAPMGELFF
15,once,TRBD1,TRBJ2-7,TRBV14,TGTGCCAGCAGTGGCCACCGGGACAGGGGGTCCGAGCAGTACTTC,CASSGHRDRGSEQYF
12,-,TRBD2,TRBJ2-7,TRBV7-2,TGTGCCAGCAGCTGGTTTGGGGAGGGGCAGTACTTC,CASSWFGEGQYF
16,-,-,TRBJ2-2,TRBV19,TGTGCCAGTAAAGACTCCGATAGACGGGACACCGGGGAGCTGTTTTTT,CASKDSDRRDTGELFF
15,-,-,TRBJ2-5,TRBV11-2,TGTGCCAGCAGCTTACGACAGCTCGGGAGAGAGACCCAGTACTTC,CASSLRQLGRETQYF
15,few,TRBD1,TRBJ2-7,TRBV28,TGTGCCAGCAGCCCCCCCGGGACAGGGGTCCACGAGCAGTACTTC,CASSPPGTGVHEQYF
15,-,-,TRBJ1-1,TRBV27,TGTGCCAGCAGAGCTCACCAGGTAGTAAAAGGTGAAGCTTTCTTT,CASRAHQVVKGEAFF
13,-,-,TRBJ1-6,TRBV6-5,TGTGCCAGCAGCCTACTCGATCGTTCACCCCTCCACTTT,CASSLLDRSPLHF